The 20 T cell receptor beta chains below all came from one sample that was sequenced in a study of T cell repertoires in cytomegalovirus infection. In TCRdb, the reads were re-called with MiXCR into one record per CDR3 protein. The table shows approximately 170,000 distinct CDR3 sequences, with about 15% occurring only once. The sequenced material came from CD8+ T cells from PBMCs. Receptors originate from a human donor in good health (CMV status not recorded). Some clones in this sample may be carry-over from other donors' samples.

The chain is built from TRBV28 and TRBJ2-7; D is tentatively TRBD1 or TRBD2 (5 bases each). This CDR3 comprises 13 residues. The V gene lost 7 bases and the J gene lost 5 bases, with 15 bases spanning the gap. Germline V gene lookup returns CDR1 MDHEN and CDR2 SYDVKM. In nucleotides, the CDR3 is TGTGCCAGCACCCTACTGAGGGGACACGAGCAGTACTTC. The encoded protein is CASTLLRGHEQYF.

This clonotype appeared a few times. The genes are TRBV19 and TRBJ2-7; 10 bases agree with TRBD1. Unmatched junction bases numbered 9, after V lost 5 bases and J lost 2 bases. This CDR3 region has 16 residues. Per the germline V gene, CDR1 is LNHDA and CDR2 is SQIVND (reference sequence). CDR3 residues: CASSSPLTGGPYEQYF. The CDR3 nucleotides are TGTGCCAGTAGTTCCCCCTTGACAGGGGGCCCCTACGAGCAGTACTTC. Combining the CDR3 with reference TRBV19 and TRBJ2-7 gives the whole variable domain DGGITQSPKYLFRKEGQNVTLSCEQNLNHDAMYWYRQDPGQGLRLIYYSQIVNDFQKGDIAEGYSVSREKKESFPLTVTSAQKNPTAFYLCASSSPLTGGPYEQYFGPGTRLTVT.

This rearrangement joins TRBV7-9 to TRBJ1-5, with D perhaps TRBD1 (6 bases). The germline gives CDR1 SEHNR, CDR2 FQNEAQ (reference sequence). The CDR3 consists of 14 residues. V was cut by 5 bases and J by 5 bases, with 13 bases left in between. The CDR3 bases are TGTGCCAGCAGCATCGGGGGGCAGGATCAGCCCCAGCATTTT. Protein sequence: CASSIGGQDQPQHF.

The chain employs TRBV14 and TRBJ2-1; the D call may be TRBD1 or TRBD2 (6 bases each). V lost 3 bases, J lost 3 bases, and 27 bases lay in between. The CDR3 spans 20 residues. The germline V gene encodes CDR1 SGHDN and CDR2 FVKESK. The CDR3 coding sequence is TGTGCCAGCAGCCACCAATGGACAGACGTGGGGGGCCGACTCTACAATGAGCAGTTCTTC. Protein: CASSHQWTDVGGRLYNEQFF.

This clonotype is a singleton in its sample. The chain carries TRBV6-2 or TRBV6-3 and TRBJ1-6, with 12 nucleotides matching TRBD1. Germline trimming cut 6 bases from V and 3 bases from J; bases unmatched to any gene: 6. Germline loops: CDR1 MNHEY, CDR2 SVGEGT. The CDR3 length is 17 residues. This CDR3 reads CASSRGTGGRYNSPLHF. CDR3 in DNA: TGTGCCAGCAGCAGAGGGACAGGGGGCCGCTATAATTCACCCCTCCACTTT.

This rearrangement joins TRBV6-6 to TRBJ2-1; no clear D. V dropped 0 bases and J dropped 10 bases, with 13 bases sitting between them. The CDR3 extends over 14 amino acids. Germline CDR1 MNHNY, CDR2 SVGAGI (reference sequence). The CDR3 spells CASSYSTDASEQFF. The DNA of the CDR3 is TGTGCCAGCAGTTACTCGACCGATGCGTCAGAGCAGTTCTTC.

The sample holds a few counts of this clonotype. CDR3 bases: TGCAGTGCTAGAGTAAGCCCCACAGGGGGCAGGTATCAGCCCCAGCATTTT. It specifies CSARVSPTGGRYQPQHF. The chain is built from TRBV20-1 and TRBJ1-5; 9 positions match TRBD1. The V segment lost 1 base and the J segment 5 bases; nucleotides outside the gene matches: 12. Germline V gene sequence: CDR1 DFQATT, CDR2 SNEGSKA (reference sequence). The CDR3 consists of 17 residues.

This chain joins TRBV9 and TRBJ1-1; no firm D call. The V and J ends lost 4 bases and 1 base respectively, with 17 bases between them. Germline CDR1 SGDLS, CDR2 YYNGEE. The CDR3 loop spans 16 amino acids. CDR3 region: CASSPKGGLGNTEAFF. The CDR3 region has the DNA TGTGCCAGCAGCCCTAAAGGCGGGTTAGGGAACACTGAAGCTTTCTTT.

This clonotype was found a few times. CDR3: CASSSGTGGQDEQYF. The CDR3 coding sequence is TGTGCCAGCAGCTCCGGGACAGGTGGCCAAGACGAGCAGTACTTC. The chain couples TRBV11-2 to TRBJ2-7; 8 positions agree with TRBD1. Per germline, CDR1 SGHAT and CDR2 FQNNGV. The CDR3 extends over 15 amino acids. Losses at the gene ends were 4 bases for V and 5 bases for J; bases not matched to a gene: 10.

The chain is built from TRBV9 and TRBJ2-6; the D gene is possibly TRBD1 (5 bases). The germline CDR1 and CDR2 sequences are SGDLS and YYNGEE. Trimming took 3 bases from V and 13 from J, leaving 8 bases between them. This CDR3 spans 11 amino acids. In DNA form, the CDR3 reads TGTGCCAGCAGCGGGGCAGGGGTCCTGACTTTC. It translates to CASSGAGVLTF.

The chain carries TRBV7-9 and TRBJ1-2; 8 nucleotides line up with TRBD1. Per the germline V gene, CDR1 is SEHNR and CDR2 is FQNEAQ (reference sequence). The CDR3 extends over 15 amino acids. V lost 5 bases to trimming and J lost 2 bases; unmatched junction nucleotides: 7. The chain's CDR3 is CASSSRDRRNYGYTF. CDR3 coding DNA: TGTGCCAGCAGCAGTCGGGACAGGAGAAACTATGGCTACACCTTC.

A single count supports this clonotype. In DNA form, the CDR3 reads TGTGCCAGTAGTATTTCCGGAAACAGCAATCAGCCCCAGCATTTT. This gives the protein CASSISGNSNQPQHF. J is TRBJ1-5 and V is TRBV19, with unresolved D. Germline CDR1 LNHDA, CDR2 SQIVND (reference sequence). Trimming cost V 3 bases and J 1 base, with 10 bases left between them. The CDR3 totals 15 residues.

The chain joins TRBV9 to TRBJ2-1; tentatively, D is TRBD2 (6 bases). The CDR3 covers 15 residues. Deletions cut 3 bases from V and 2 bases from J, with 12 bases between. Germline CDR1 and CDR2: SGDLS and YYNGEE. The CDR3 DNA reads TGTGCCAGCAGCGATGGCGGGGACCCCTACAATGAGCAGTTCTTC. Protein sequence: CASSDGGDPYNEQFF. The full variable domain, in which reference TRBV9 and TRBJ2-1 provide the parts outside the CDR3, is DSGVTQTPKHLITATGQRVTLRCSPRSGDLSVYWYQQSLDQGLQFLIQYYNGEERAKGNILERFSAQQFPDLHSELNLSSLELGDSALYFCASSDGGDPYNEQFFGPGTRLTVL.

In DNA, the CDR3 is TGTGCCAGCAGTTTAGAGAGGGTCGGCGGCTACACCTTC. Encoded protein: CASSLERVGGYTF. The J gene is TRBJ1-2, the V gene TRBV28; D gene unclear. The CDR3 is made up of 13 amino acids. V lost 2 bases to trimming and J lost 8 bases, with 12 bases between them. CDR1 and CDR2 (germline): MDHEN, SYDVKM.

This clonotype has just a few counts. The gene calls are TRBV10-3 and TRBJ2-5; tentatively, D is TRBD2 (5 bases). The CDR3 runs 15 residues. Germline V CDR1 and CDR2: ENHRY, SYGVKD. V was cut by 3 bases and J by 6 bases, with 17 bases left in between. This CDR3 reads CAISDDPSKAKTQYF. DNA for the CDR3: TGTGCCATCAGTGATGACCCTAGCAAGGCAAAGACCCAGTACTTC.

The chain links TRBV6-2 or TRBV6-3 to TRBJ2-1; D is possibly TRBD2 (5 bases). CDR1 and CDR2 from the germline V gene are MNHEY and SVGEGT. V was cut by 0 bases and J by 7 bases, with 22 bases left in between. This CDR3 is built from 18 residues. The CDR3 DNA follows: TGTGCCAGCAGTTACTCGATCGAAGGAACCACCGGGATAAATGAGCAGTTCTTC. This encodes CASSYSIEGTTGINEQFF.

J is TRBJ1-1 and V is TRBV30, with TRBD1 as a possible D gene (5 bases). Per the germline V gene, CDR1 is GTSNPN and CDR2 is SVGIG (reference sequence). This CDR3 is 14 amino acids long. With 4 bases removed from V and 3 bases from J, the gap between germline ends came to 15 bases. The CDR3 bases are TGTGCCTGGATACCCCTACAGGCGTACACTGAAGCTTTCTTT. As protein: CAWIPLQAYTEAFF.

This clonotype was seen more than once but under ten times. V and J are TRBV11-3 and TRBJ2-7; TRBD1 matches 11 bases. V lost 4 bases, J lost 5 bases, and 7 bases stayed unmatched. Germline CDR1 SGHNT, CDR2 YENEEA. The CDR3 has 15 amino acids. The CDR3 sequence: CASSSGQGATDEQYF. CDR3 nucleotides: TGTGCCAGCAGCTCCGGACAGGGGGCGACAGACGAGCAGTACTTC.

This chain links TRBV28 with TRBJ2-1; no clear D. Looked up from germline, CDR1 is MDHEN and CDR2 is SYDVKM. Trimming took 7 bases from V and 0 from J, leaving 13 bases between them. There are 15 residues in the CDR3. For the CDR3, the DNA is TGTGCCAGCACCTCGCGTACGAGCTCCTACAATGAGCAGTTCTTC. It codes for CASTSRTSSYNEQFF.

The chain joins TRBV11-2 to TRBJ2-3; D ambiguous. The CDR3 consists of 14 residues. V was shortened by 5 bases and J by 0 bases, with 9 bases between the two germline ends. CDR1 is SGHAT and CDR2 is FQNNGV in the germline V gene. CDR3 amino acids: CASSPRLSTDTQYF. DNA of the CDR3: TGTGCCAGCAGCCCCCGATTGAGCACAGATACGCAGTATTTT.